This TCR beta chain was observed in a study of cytomegalovirus exposure and HLA in healthy donors. PCR primers comprised 60 Vbeta and 13 Jbeta primers. The method was immunoSEQ multiplex PCR; TCRdb's version includes in-frame clones alone and lacks a portion of them. In the table there are some 67,000 clones, roughly 78% of which are singletons. The CDR3 is made up of 15 amino acids. Trimming pared 5 bases from V and 0 bases from J, leaving 14 bases between. CDR1 is SQVTM and CDR2 is ANQGSEA in the germline V gene. Comments on this clone: Within the sample, other DNA sequences also encode this same CDR3.

The gene calls are TRBV29-1 and TRBJ2-1; D may be TRBD2 (6 bases). The sequence derives from a man in his forties or fifties in good health and CMV-seronegative. The sample comprised PBMCs. CDR3 amino acids: CSVLGLPSSYNEQFF. The CDR3 nucleotides read TGCAGCGTTTTGGGACTCCCGAGCTCCTACAATGAGCAGTTCTTC.